This T cell receptor beta chain came from a study of shared clonotypes between healthy human individuals. Background on the study: Two women and a few men aged 18 to 49 served as donors.

J gave up 2 bases and V 6 bases, and 8 bases lay outside the gene matches. The CDR3 has 15 amino acids. The germline V gene has CDR1 SGDLS and CDR2 YYNGEE. TCRdb's table, derived via immunoSEQ multiplex PCR, lists solely in-frame clones and lacks some. Of around 1,000,000 clones in the sample, around 77% were seen once. A CD45RA+ naive subset and a CD45RA-negative memory subset were split from CD4+ cells. The chain employs TRBV9 and TRBJ2-1, with 7 bases aligning to TRBD2. The source material was memory CD4+ T cells from PBMCs. The subset here: CD45RA-negative fraction. The receptor's source is a man between 18 and 35 years old in good health. Some clones in this sample may be carry-over from other donors' samples. This CDR3 reads CASTRGGGAYNEQFF. The CDR3 DNA reads TGTGCCAGCACCCGCGGGGGTGGAGCCTACAATGAGCAGTTCTTC.